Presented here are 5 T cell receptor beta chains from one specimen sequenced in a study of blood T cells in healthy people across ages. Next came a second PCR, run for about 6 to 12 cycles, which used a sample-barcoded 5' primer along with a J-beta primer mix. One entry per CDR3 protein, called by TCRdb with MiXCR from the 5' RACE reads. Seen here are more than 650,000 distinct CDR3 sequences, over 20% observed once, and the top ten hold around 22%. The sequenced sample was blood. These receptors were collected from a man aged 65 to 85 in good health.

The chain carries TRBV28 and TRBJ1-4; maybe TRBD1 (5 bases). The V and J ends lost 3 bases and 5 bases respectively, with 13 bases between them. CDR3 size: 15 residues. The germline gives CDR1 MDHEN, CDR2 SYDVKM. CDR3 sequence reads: CASSFRGGPNEKLFF. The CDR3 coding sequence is TGTGCCAGCAGTTTTAGGGGAGGCCCAAATGAAAAACTGTTTTTT.

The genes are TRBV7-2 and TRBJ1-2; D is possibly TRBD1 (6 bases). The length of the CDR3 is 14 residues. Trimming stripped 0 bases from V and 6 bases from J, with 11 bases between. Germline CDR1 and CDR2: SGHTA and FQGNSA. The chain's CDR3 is CASSLAGAQDGYTF. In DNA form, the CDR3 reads TGTGCCAGCAGCTTAGCGGGGGCGCAAGATGGCTACACCTTC.

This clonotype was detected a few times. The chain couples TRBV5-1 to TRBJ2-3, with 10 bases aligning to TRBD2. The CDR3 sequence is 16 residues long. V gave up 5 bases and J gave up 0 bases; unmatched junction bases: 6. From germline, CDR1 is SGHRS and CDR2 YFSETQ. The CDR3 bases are TGCGCCAGCAGGGCGCTGACTAGCGGGAGCACAGATACGCAGTATTTT. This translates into CASRALTSGSTDTQYF.

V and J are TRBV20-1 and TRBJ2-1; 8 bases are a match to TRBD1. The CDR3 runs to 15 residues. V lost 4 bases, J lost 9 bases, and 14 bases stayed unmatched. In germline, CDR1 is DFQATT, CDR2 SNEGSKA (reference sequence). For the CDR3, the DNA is TGCAGTGCTATTCGCGAGACAGGGGATTTCGGTGAGCAGTTCTTC. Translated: CSAIRETGDFGEQFF.

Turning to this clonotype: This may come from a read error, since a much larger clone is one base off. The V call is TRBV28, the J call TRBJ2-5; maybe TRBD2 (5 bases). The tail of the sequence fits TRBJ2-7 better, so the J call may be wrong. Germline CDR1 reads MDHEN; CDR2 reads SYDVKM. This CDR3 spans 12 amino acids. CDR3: CVSSYGDYEQYF. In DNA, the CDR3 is TGTGTCAGCAGTTACGGGGACTACGAGCAGTACTTC.